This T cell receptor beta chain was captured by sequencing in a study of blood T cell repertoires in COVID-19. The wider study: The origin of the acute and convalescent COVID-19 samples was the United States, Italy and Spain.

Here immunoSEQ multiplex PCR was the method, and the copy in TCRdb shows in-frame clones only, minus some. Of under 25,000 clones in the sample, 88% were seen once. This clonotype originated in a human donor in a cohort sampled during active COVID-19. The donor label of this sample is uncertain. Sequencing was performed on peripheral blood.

CDR3 in DNA: TGTGCCAGCTCACCTAAAAGGACAGGTGATGAGCAGTTCTTC. Protein sequence: CASSPKRTGDEQFF. The chain has TRBV18 and TRBJ2-1, with TRBD1 identical over 7 bases. This CDR3 contains 14 residues. The V segment lost 3 bases and the J segment 8 bases; nucleotides outside the gene matches: 7. From germline, CDR1 is KGHSH and CDR2 LQKENI.